This T cell receptor beta chain originates from a study of T cells after yellow fever vaccination. This clonotype was picked up a small number of times. The J segment lost 0 bases and the V segment lost 2 bases, leaving 6 bases of the junction unmatched. The germline V gene encodes CDR1 SGHVS and CDR2 FNYEAQ. The CDR3 covers 17 residues. TCRdb itself ran the 5' RACE reads through MiXCR, one entry per CDR3 protein. The sample yields approximately 96,000 distinct CDR3 sequences, roughly 8.2% seen once. Here the sequenced sample was CD8+ T cells not binding an NS4B(214-222) dextramer, sorted from PBMCs, taken more than 14 days after the first yellow fever vaccination. This clonotype originated in a man between 18 and 35 years old who received the YFV17D yellow fever vaccine. The gene calls are TRBV7-6 and TRBJ1-1; 10 bases line up with TRBD1. The CDR3 loop reads CASSLLRQGAMNTEAFF. Written as DNA, the CDR3 is TGTGCCAGCAGCTTACTTAGACAGGGGGCGATGAACACTGAAGCTTTCTTT.